This T cell receptor beta chain was sequenced during a study of cytomegalovirus exposure and HLA in healthy donors. CDR3 length equals 15 residues. J lost 10 bases, V lost 4 bases, and 10 bases had no gene match. Germline lookup yields CDR1 MNHEY and CDR2 SMNVEV (reference sequence). The PCR was carried out with 60 Vbeta primers and 13 Jbeta primers. Produced via immunoSEQ multiplex PCR; TCRdb's table is partial and in-frame only. The sample yields 120,000 or so clones, less than 75% seen once. The TCR sequence derives from a woman aged 40 to 50 in good health and CMV-seronegative. Sequenced: PBMCs. The V call is TRBV27, the J call TRBJ2-3, with TRBD2 identical over 11 bases. Written as DNA, the CDR3 is TGTGCCAGCAGTTCCGTACTAGCGGGAGCCCACGCGCAGTATTTT. Protein: CASSSVLAGAHAQYF.